This T cell receptor beta chain was recorded in a study of shared clonotypes between healthy human individuals. Study-level results: Clonotypes which were not shared had lower generation probabilities than clonotypes that all four donors shared.

Comments on this clone: Its antigen is not identified.

Germline V lookup: CDR1 SNHLY, CDR2 FYNNEI. The CDR3 extends over 14 amino acids. V was shortened by 3 bases and J by 1 base, with 4 bases between the two germline ends. The data were produced by immunoSEQ multiplex PCR, yet TCRdb's version contains in-frame clones alone and is incomplete. This sample has 2 million to 2.5 million clones; nearly 97% occur once, and the top ten carry roughly 0.13%. The receptor was isolated from a man younger than 30 in good health. This chain connects TRBV2 to TRBJ2-6; D is undetermined. The specimen sequenced was naive CD4+ T cells sorted from blood. The subset: CD45RA+ positively selected. This CDR3 is CASSDKSGANVLTF. CDR3 nucleotides: TGTGCCAGCAGTGACAAATCTGGGGCCAACGTCCTGACTTTC.